Below, 9 T cell receptor beta chains from the same sample are listed, as sequenced in a study of blood T cell repertoires in COVID-19. The repertoire was sequenced with immunoSEQ multiplex PCR; TCRdb's copy has only in-frame clones and lacks some. This table holds roughly 250,000 clones, approximately 84% found once. Sequencing was performed on peripheral blood. Receptor source: a man aged 50-60 years with acute or convalescent COVID-19.

The V and J genes are TRBV4-1 and TRBJ2-1; 8 bases are shared with TRBD1. Germline assignment: CDR1 MGHRA and CDR2 YSYEKL. V lost 0 bases to trimming and J lost 3 bases; unmatched junction nucleotides: 1. This CDR3 contains 15 residues. Here the CDR3 reads CASSQEDRDYNEQFF. The CDR3 region has the DNA TGCGCCAGCAGCCAAGAGGACAGGGACTACAATGAGCAGTTCTTC.

The chain couples TRBV6-5 to TRBJ2-1; D is undetermined. The CDR3 has 14 residues. V lost 7 bases and J lost 0, with 10 bases in between. Germline V gives CDR1 MNHEY, CDR2 SVGAGI. The CDR3 protein is CASTSQPSYNEQFF. In DNA form, the CDR3 reads TGTGCCAGCACTTCACAGCCCTCCTACAATGAGCAGTTCTTC.

This rearrangement joins TRBV18 to TRBJ2-2; 9 nucleotides align to TRBD1. The V gene end was trimmed by 3 bases and the J gene end by 6 bases; junction bases not matched to a gene: 11. The CDR3 covers 17 residues. The V gene's germline CDR1 is KGHSH and CDR2 LQKENI. The CDR3 DNA sequence: TGTGCCAGCTCACCGGAAGGGACAGGGTTTAAGGCCGGGGAGCTGTTTTTT. Residues: CASSPEGTGFKAGELFF.

This chain joins TRBV7-6 and TRBJ2-1, with 7 bases fitting TRBD2. The CDR3 length is 15 residues. J gave up 5 bases and V 1 base, and 5 bases lay outside the gene matches. Germline V gene sequence: CDR1 SGHVS, CDR2 FNYEAQ. The CDR3 spells CASSLVGGSNNEQFF. The CDR3 DNA reads TGTGCCAGCAGCTTAGTTGGCGGGAGCAACAATGAGCAGTTCTTC.

This chain uses TRBV12-3 or TRBV12-4 with TRBJ1-2; a possible D gene is TRBD1 (6 bases). V lost 6 bases, J lost 5 bases, and 10 bases lay in between. There are 12 residues in the CDR3. CDR3 sequence (DNA): TGTGCCAGCAGCCCCGGACAGTATGGCTACACCTTC. Protein: CASSPGQYGYTF.

V is TRBV19 and J is TRBJ1-2; TRBD1 matches at 7 bases. Germline trimming cut 5 bases from V and 1 base from J; bases unmatched to any gene: 4. The length of the CDR3 is 14 residues. Germline V gene data show CDR1 as LNHDA and CDR2 as SQIVND (reference sequence). CDR3 nucleotides: TGTGCCAGTAGTGGGGGACAGCTTAACTATGGCTACACCTTC. Translation gives CASSGGQLNYGYTF.

This CDR3 reads CATTFRGAVYEQYF. The CDR3 region has the DNA TGTGCCACCACTTTCCGGGGGGCAGTCTACGAGCAGTACTTC. The V and J genes are TRBV14 and TRBJ2-7; D is possibly TRBD2 (7 bases). CDR3 size: 14 residues. Germline values: CDR1 SGHDN, CDR2 FVKESK. Trimming cost V 10 bases and J 3 bases, with 19 bases left between them.

This clone was seen a handful of times. The rearrangement uses TRBV9 and TRBJ1-1; 8 bases match TRBD1. This CDR3 is 15 amino acids long. Germline-derived CDR1 and CDR2 are SGDLS and YYNGEE. Losses at the gene ends were 3 bases for V and 0 bases for J; bases not matched to a gene: 4. CDR3 protein: CASSEQGEVNTEAFF. The DNA of the CDR3 is TGTGCCAGCAGCGAACAGGGGGAAGTGAACACTGAAGCTTTCTTT.

The chain is built from TRBV15 and TRBJ2-5; D gene ambiguous. CDR1 is LNHNV, CDR2 YYDKDF, per germline (reference sequence). This CDR3 has 13 residues. Trimming left V 1 base short and J 7 bases short, with 10 bases between. The CDR3 protein is CATSRVVGGTQYF. For the CDR3, the DNA is TGTGCCACCAGCAGAGTCGTCGGCGGGACCCAGTACTTC.